The present T cell receptor beta chain was sequenced within a study of blood T cell repertoires in COVID-19. At the level of the study: In each case, the material was cDNA or gDNA derived from T cells, B-cell-depleted T cells, or PBMCs.

Using immunoSEQ multiplex PCR, the repertoire was profiled, and TCRdb retains in-frame clones only, with some absent. The table lists 200,000 to 250,000 clones, around 84% of them singletons, with less than 20% in the top ten. This clone was counted a single time. The CDR3 runs 16 residues. CDR1 is SGHVS, CDR2 FNYEAQ, per germline. Trimming removed 4 bases at V and 0 bases at J, with 16 bases between. Sequenced sample: peripheral blood. The source is a woman aged 80 or over with active or convalescent COVID-19. The chain joins TRBV7-6 to TRBJ2-7; TRBD2 might be the D (6 bases). The CDR3 DNA is TGTGCCAGCAGCTCCCAGACAGTCGGGGGCTCCTACGAGCAGTACTTC. Its translation: CASSSQTVGGSYEQYF.